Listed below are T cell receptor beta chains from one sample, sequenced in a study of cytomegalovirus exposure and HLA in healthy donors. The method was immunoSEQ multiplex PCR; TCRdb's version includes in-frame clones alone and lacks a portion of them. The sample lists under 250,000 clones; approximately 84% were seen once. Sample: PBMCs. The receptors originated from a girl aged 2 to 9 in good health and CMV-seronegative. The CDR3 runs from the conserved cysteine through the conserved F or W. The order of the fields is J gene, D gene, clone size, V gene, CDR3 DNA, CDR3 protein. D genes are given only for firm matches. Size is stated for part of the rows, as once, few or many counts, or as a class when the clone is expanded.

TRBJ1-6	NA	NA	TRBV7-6	TGTGCCAGCACCAAGAATTTGAGTCGGGGGAGCAGGCGTTATTCACCCCTCCACTTT	CASTKNLSRGSRRYSPLHF
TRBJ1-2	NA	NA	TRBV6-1	TGTGCCAGCACCCGATCGCGGGGGGGAGACTATGGCTACACCTTC	CASTRSRGGDYGYTF
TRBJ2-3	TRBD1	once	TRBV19	TGTGCCACTACAAACAGGGGGATAACAGATACGCAGTATTTT	CATTNRGITDTQYF
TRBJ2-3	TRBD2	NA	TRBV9	TGTGCCAGCAGCGTGCGCGGGGGGAGGGGAGATACGCAGTATTTT	CASSVRGGRGDTQYF
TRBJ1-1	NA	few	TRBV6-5	TGTGCCAGCAGGGGGGAGGTGAGTTCGACTGAAGCTTTCTTT	CASRGEVSSTEAFF
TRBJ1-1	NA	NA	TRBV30	TGTGCCTGGAGTTTCCGCGGGTCCGTGAACACTGAAGCTTTCTTT	CAWSFRGSVNTEAFF
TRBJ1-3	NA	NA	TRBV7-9	TGTGCCAGCAGCGCAGGGTCACGAGGAAACACCATATATTTT	CASSAGSRGNTIYF
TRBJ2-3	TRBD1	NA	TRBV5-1	TGCGCCAGCAGCAAAAACAGACAGGGTAGGACAGATACGCAGTATTTT	CASSKNRQGRTDTQYF
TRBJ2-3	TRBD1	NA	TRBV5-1	TGCGCCAGCAGCTTGGAGGGGACAGGGTCAGATACGCAGTATTTT	CASSLEGTGSDTQYF
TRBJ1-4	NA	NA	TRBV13	TGTGCCAGCAGCACCCGATCCACTGTAGATGAAAAACTGTTTTTT	CASSTRSTVDEKLFF
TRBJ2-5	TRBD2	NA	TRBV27	TGTGCCAGCAGTTATTCGGCTAGCGGGGGCCAAGAGACCCAGTACTTC	CASSYSASGGQETQYF
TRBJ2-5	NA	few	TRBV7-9	TGTGCCAGCAGCTTCCCGGAGACCCAGTACTTC	CASSFPETQYF
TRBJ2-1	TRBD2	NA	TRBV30	TGTGCCTGGAGTGATTGGCTAGCGGGGGGGTATGAGCAGTTCTTC	CAWSDWLAGGYEQFF
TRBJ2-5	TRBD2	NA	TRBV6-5	TGTGCCAGCAGTTGGACTAGCGGGGCAGAGACCCAGTACTTC	CASSWTSGAETQYF
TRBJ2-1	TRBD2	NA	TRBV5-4	TGTGCCAGCAGTAGCGGGGGCTACAATGAGCAGTTCTTC	CASSSGGYNEQFF
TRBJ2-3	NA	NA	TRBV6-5	TGTGCCAGCAGTGTCTCCCCCCCAGATACGCAGTATTTT	CASSVSPPDTQYF
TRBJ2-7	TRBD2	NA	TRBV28	TGTGCCAGCCAGACTAGCGGGAGATACGAGCAGTACTTC	CASQTSGRYEQYF
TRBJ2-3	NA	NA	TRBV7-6	TGTGCCAGCAGCCCTATGACAGGCCCGGATACGCAGTATTTT	CASSPMTGPDTQYF
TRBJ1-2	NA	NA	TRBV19	TGTGCCAGTTCCCGAGGGTATGGCTACACCTTC	CASSRGYGYTF
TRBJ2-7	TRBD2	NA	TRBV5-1	TGCGCCAGCAGTCTCACACTAGCGGGTCACGCCGGGTCATACGAGCAGTACTTC	CASSLTLAGHAGSYEQYF
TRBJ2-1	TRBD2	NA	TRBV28	TGTGCCAGCAGTTCAACTAGCGGGCCGAATGTTGAGCAGTTCTTC	CASSSTSGPNVEQFF
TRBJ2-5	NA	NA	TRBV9	TGTGCCAGCAGCGGAGGGACTCTTAGAGGGGAGACCCAGTACTTC	CASSGGTLRGETQYF
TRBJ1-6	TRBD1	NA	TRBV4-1	TGCGCCAGCAGCCAAAAACCCGGGACAGATCCTAATTCACCCCTCCACTTT	CASSQKPGTDPNSPLHF
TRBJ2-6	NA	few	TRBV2	TGTGCCAGCAAGTACGACGACACCTCTGGGGCCAACGTCCTGACTTTC	CASKYDDTSGANVLTF
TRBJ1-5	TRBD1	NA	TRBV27	TGTGCCAGCAGTCCCGGGACAGGGGGTAATCAGCCCCAGCATTTT	CASSPGTGGNQPQHF
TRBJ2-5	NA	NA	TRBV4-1	TGCGCCAGCAGCCAAGATTTCGAAGAGACCCAGTACTTC	CASSQDFEETQYF
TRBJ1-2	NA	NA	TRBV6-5	TGTGCCAGCAGTTACTCGGGGACAATCTATGGCTACACCTTC	CASSYSGTIYGYTF
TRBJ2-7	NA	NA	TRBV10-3	TGTGCCATCAGGGACTCCTTGAGCTCCTACGAGCAGTACTTC	CAIRDSLSSYEQYF
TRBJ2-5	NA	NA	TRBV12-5	TGTGCTAGTGGTTTTGATGGGGGGGAGACCCAGTACTTC	CASGFDGGETQYF
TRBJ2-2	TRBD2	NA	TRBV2	TGTGCCAGCAGGAGCGGGAGGGCCCTCACCGGGGAGCTGTTTTTT	CASRSGRALTGELFF
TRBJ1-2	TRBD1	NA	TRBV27	TGTGCCAGCAGTTTAGGGGGACAGGACTATGGCTACACCTTC	CASSLGGQDYGYTF
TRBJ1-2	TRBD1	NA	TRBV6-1	TGTGCCTATGGGACAGGGCTATCTGGTGGCTACACCTTC	CAYGTGLSGGYTF
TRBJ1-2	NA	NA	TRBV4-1	TGCGCCAGCAGCCCGACAGGCCGGAGCCCTTATGGCTACACCTTC	CASSPTGRSPYGYTF
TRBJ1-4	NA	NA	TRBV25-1	TGTGCCAGCAGTGACCGCACGGGGTCCCTCGAATTACTGTTTTTT	CASSDRTGSLELLFF
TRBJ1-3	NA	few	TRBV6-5	TGTGCCAGCAGTTACTCCTTACAGTATCGAAACACCATATATTTT	CASSYSLQYRNTIYF
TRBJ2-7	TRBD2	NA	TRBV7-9	TGTGCCAGCAGCGATAGCGGGGGCTACGAGCAGTACTTC	CASSDSGGYEQYF
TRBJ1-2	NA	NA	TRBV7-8	TGTGCCAGCAGCTTCGGGACACGGGACGGTGGCTACACCTTC	CASSFGTRDGGYTF
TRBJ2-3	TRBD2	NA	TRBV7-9	TGTTCCAGCAGCTTAGTACTAGCGGGGGGGCCAGGCACAGATACGCAGTATTTT	CSSSLVLAGGPGTDTQYF
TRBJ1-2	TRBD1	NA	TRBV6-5	TGTGCCAGCAGTTACATGGACAGGGTAGGCTACACCTTC	CASSYMDRVGYTF
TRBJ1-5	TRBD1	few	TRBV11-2	TGTGCCAGCAGCTACTCGACAGGGAATCAGCCCCAGCATTTT	CASSYSTGNQPQHF
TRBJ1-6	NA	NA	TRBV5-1	TGCGCCAGCAGCAAGACAGGTGGGTCACCCCTCCACTTT	CASSKTGGSPLHF